These 3 T cell receptor beta chains share one sample of origin, sequenced in a study of blood T cell repertoires in COVID-19. The repertoire was sequenced with immunoSEQ multiplex PCR; TCRdb's copy has only in-frame clones and lacks some. Seen here are 20,000 to 30,000 clones, about 90% observed once, and the top ten hold approximately 11%. The sequencing sample was made of peripheral blood. The receptors derive from an older man with acute or convalescent COVID-19.

The rearrangement uses TRBV28 and TRBJ1-1; 10 bases align to TRBD1. J was trimmed by 2 bases and V by 6 bases; bases with no gene match: 3. Germline V gene data show CDR1 as MDHEN and CDR2 as SYDVKM. This CDR3 is built from 14 residues. CDR3 region: CASRGDRGNTEAFF. For the CDR3, the DNA is TGTGCCAGCAGAGGGGACAGGGGTAACACTGAAGCTTTCTTT.

V gene TRBV3-1 (or the pseudogene TRBV3-2) combines with J gene TRBJ1-5; D remains ambiguous. The V end was cut by 0 bases, the J end by 5 bases, with 5 bases between. The CDR3 totals 13 residues. Looked up from germline, CDR1 is LGHDT and CDR2 is YNNKEL (reference sequence). The CDR3 here is CASSQDRDQPQHF. DNA of the CDR3: TGTGCCAGCAGCCAAGATAGAGATCAGCCCCAGCATTTT.

The V and J genes are TRBV7-3 and TRBJ1-2; possibly TRBD1 for D (6 bases). The CDR3 sequence is 14 residues long. Looked up from germline, CDR1 is SGHTA and CDR2 is FQGTGA. Trimming stripped 5 bases from V and 3 bases from J, with 13 bases between. CDR3 coding DNA: TGTGCCAGCAGCCCACAGGGTGGAGACTATGGCTACACCTTC. It is translated as CASSPQGGDYGYTF.